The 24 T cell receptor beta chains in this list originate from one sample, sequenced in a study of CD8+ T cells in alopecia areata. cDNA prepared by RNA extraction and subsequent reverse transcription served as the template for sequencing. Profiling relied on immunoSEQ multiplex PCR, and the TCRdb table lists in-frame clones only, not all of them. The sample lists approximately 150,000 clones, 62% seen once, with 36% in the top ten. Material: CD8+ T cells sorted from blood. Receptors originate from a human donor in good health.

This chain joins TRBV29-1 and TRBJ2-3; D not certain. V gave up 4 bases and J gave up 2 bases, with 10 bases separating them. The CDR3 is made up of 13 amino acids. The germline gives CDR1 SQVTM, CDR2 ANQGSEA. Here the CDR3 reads CSVAEGFTDTQYF. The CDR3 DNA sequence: TGCAGCGTTGCCGAAGGGTTCACAGATACGCAGTATTTT.

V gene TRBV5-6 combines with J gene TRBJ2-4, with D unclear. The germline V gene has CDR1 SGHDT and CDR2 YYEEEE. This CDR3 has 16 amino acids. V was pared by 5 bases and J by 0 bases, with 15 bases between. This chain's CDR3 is CASSSLSTLAKNIQYF. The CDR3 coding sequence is TGTGCCAGCAGTTCTCTCAGTACCCTAGCCAAAAACATTCAGTACTTC. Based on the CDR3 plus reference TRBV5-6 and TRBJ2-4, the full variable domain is DAGVTQSPTHLIKTRGQQVTLRCSPKSGHDTVSWYQQALGQGPQFIFQYYEEEERQRGNFPDRFSGHQFPNYSSELNVNALLLGDSALYLCASSSLSTLAKNIQYFGAGTRLSVL.

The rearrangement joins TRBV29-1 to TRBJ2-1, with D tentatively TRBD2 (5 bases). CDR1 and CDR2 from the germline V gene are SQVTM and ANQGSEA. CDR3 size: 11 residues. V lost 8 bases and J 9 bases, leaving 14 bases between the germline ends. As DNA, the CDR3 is TGCAGCTCAGAGGGATCCCGTGAGCAGTTCTTC. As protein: CSSEGSREQFF.

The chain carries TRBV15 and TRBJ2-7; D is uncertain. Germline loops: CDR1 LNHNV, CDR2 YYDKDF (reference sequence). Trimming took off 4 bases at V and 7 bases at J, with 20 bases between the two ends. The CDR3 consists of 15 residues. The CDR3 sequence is CATSTQTNSLGEQYF. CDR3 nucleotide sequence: TGTGCCACCAGCACTCAAACAAATTCCTTGGGTGAGCAGTACTTC.

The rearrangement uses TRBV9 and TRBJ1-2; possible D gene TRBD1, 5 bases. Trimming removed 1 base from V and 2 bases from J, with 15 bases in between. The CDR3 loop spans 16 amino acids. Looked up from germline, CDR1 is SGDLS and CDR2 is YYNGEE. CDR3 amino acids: CASSVPTPRGNYGYTF. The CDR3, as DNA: TGTGCCAGCAGCGTACCAACACCTCGGGGGAACTATGGCTACACCTTC.

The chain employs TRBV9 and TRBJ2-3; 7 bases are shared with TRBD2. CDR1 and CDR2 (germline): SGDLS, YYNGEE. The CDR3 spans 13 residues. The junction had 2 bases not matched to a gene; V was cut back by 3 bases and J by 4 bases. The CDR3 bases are TGTGCCAGCAGCGCAACTAGCGCAGATACGCAGTATTTT. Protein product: CASSATSADTQYF.

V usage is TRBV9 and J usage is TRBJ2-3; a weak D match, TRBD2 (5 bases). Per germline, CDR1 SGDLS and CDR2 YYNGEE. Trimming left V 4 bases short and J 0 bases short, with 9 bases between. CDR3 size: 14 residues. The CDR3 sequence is CASSPRRSTDTQYF. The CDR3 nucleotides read TGTGCCAGCAGCCCCCGGAGGAGCACAGATACGCAGTATTTT.

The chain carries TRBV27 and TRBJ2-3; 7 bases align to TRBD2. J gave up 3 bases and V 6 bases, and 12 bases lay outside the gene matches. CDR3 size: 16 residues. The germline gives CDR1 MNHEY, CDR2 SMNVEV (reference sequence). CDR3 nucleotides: TGTGCCAGCAGACAACTAGCGTGGGGAGCGACAGATACGCAGTATTTT. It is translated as CASRQLAWGATDTQYF.

The CDR3 DNA sequence: TGCGCCAGCAGCTTGGGGGACAGCCACACTGAAGCTTTCTTT. Amino acid sequence: CASSLGDSHTEAFF. The chain carries TRBV5-1 and TRBJ1-1; 7 bases match TRBD1. CDR1 and CDR2 (germline): SGHRS, YFSETQ. The CDR3 is made up of 14 amino acids. Losses at the gene ends were 0 bases for V and 3 bases for J; bases not matched to a gene: 2.

In nucleotides, the CDR3 is TGCGCCAGCGGACGAGAGGCGGGACTAGCGTACGAGCAGTACTTC. Translating gives CASGREAGLAYEQYF. The chain is built from TRBV5-1 and TRBJ2-7; 10 nucleotides line up with TRBD2. The trim removed 7 bases at V and 4 bases at J, leaving 11 bases unmatched. From germline, CDR1 is SGHRS and CDR2 YFSETQ. This CDR3 has 15 amino acids. Combining the CDR3 with reference TRBV5-1 and TRBJ2-7 gives the whole variable domain KAGVTQTPRYLIKTRGQQVTLSCSPISGHRSVSWYQQTPGQGLQFLFEYFSETQRNKGNFPGRFSGRQFSNSRSEMNVSTLELGDSALYLCASGREAGLAYEQYFGPGTRLTVT.

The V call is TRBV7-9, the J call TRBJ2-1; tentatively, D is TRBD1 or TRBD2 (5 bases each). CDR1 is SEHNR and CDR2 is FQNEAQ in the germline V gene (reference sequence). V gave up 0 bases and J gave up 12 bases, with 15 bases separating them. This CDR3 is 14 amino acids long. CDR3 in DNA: TGTGCCAGCAGCTTAGCGCCAAGGGACGTGGGGCAGTTCTTC. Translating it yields CASSLAPRDVGQFF.

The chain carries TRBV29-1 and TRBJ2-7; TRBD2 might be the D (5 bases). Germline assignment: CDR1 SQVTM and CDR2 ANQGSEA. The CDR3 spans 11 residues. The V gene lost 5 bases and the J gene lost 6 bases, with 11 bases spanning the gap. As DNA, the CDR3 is TGCAGCGTTATTCTAGCTACCGAGCAGTACTTC. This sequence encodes CSVILATEQYF.

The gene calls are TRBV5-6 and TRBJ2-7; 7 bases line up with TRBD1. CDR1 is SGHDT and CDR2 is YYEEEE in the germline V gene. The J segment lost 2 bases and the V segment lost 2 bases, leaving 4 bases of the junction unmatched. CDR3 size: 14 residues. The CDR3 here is CASSFGQATYEQYF. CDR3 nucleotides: TGTGCCAGCAGCTTCGGACAGGCAACCTACGAGCAGTACTTC.

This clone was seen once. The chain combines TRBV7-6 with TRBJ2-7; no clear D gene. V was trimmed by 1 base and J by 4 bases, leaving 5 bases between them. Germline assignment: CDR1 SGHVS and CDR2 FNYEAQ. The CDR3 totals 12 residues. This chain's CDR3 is CASSLDPYEQYF. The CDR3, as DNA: TGTGCCAGCAGCTTAGACCCGTACGAGCAGTACTTC.

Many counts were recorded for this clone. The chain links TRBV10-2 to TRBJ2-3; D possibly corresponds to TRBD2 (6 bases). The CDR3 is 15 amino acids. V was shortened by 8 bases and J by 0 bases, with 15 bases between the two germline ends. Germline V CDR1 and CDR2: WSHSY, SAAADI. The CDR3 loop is CASRGLSASTDTQYF. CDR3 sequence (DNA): TGCGCCAGCCGCGGACTATCCGCTAGCACAGATACGCAGTATTTT.

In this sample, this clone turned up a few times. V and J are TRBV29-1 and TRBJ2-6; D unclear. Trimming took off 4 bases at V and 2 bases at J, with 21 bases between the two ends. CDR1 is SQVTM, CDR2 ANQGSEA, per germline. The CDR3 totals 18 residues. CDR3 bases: TGCAGCGTTGGTACTAAGTCGGGTCGCGCTCCTGGGGCCAACGTCCTGACTTTC. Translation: CSVGTKSGRAPGANVLTF.

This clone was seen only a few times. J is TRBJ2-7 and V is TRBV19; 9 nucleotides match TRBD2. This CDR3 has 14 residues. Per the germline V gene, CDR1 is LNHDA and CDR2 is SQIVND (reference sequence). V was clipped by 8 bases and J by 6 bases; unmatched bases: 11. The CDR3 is CASAPGGLAGEQYF. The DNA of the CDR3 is TGTGCCAGTGCCCCAGGGGGACTAGCAGGCGAGCAGTACTTC.

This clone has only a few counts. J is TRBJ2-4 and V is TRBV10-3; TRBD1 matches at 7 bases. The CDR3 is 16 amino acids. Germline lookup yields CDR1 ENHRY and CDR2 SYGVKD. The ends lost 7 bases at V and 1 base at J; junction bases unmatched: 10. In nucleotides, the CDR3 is TGTGCCATCAAATACAGGGGCGCCTTCGCCAAAAACATTCAGTACTTC. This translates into CAIKYRGAFAKNIQYF.

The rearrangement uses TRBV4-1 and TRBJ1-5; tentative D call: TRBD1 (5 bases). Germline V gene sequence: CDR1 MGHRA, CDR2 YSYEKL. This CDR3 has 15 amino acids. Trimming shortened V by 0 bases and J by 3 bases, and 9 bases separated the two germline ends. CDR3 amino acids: CASSQDKTANQPQHF. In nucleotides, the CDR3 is TGCGCCAGCAGCCAAGATAAGACAGCCAATCAGCCCCAGCATTTT.

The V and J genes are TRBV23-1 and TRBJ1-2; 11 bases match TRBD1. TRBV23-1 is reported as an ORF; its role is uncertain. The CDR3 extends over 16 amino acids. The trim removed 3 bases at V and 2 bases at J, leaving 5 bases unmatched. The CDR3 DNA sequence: TGCGCCAGCAGTCAGAAGGACAGGGGGCAGAACTATGGCTACACCTTC. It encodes CASSQKDRGQNYGYTF.

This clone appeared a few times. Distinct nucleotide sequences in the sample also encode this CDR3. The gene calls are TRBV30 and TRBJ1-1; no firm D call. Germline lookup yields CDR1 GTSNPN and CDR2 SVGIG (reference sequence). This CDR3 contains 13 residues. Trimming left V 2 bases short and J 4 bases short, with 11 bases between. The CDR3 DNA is TGTGCCTGGAGTATTTACGGTGGCACTGAAGCTTTCTTT. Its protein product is CAWSIYGGTEAFF.

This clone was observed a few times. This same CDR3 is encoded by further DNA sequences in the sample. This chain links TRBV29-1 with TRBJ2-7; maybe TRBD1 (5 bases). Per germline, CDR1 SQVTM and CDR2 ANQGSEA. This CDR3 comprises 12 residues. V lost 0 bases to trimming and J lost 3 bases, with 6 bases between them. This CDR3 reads CSVEERGYEQYF. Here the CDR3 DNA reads TGCAGCGTTGAAGAAAGGGGCTACGAGCAGTACTTC.

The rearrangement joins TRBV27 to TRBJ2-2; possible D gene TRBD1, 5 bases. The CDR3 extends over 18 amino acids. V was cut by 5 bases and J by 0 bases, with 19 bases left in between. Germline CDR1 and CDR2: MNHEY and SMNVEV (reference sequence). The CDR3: CASSPIQPTETNTGELFF. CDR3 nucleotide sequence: TGTGCCAGCAGTCCAATCCAACCGACAGAGACGAACACCGGGGAGCTGTTTTTT.

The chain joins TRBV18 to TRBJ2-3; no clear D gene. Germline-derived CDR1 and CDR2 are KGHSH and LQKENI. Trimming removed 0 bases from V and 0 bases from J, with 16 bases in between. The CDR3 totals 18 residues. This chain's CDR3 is CASSPPTRTRISTDTQYF. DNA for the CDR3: TGTGCCAGCTCACCACCGACTCGTACGAGAATTAGCACAGATACGCAGTATTTT.